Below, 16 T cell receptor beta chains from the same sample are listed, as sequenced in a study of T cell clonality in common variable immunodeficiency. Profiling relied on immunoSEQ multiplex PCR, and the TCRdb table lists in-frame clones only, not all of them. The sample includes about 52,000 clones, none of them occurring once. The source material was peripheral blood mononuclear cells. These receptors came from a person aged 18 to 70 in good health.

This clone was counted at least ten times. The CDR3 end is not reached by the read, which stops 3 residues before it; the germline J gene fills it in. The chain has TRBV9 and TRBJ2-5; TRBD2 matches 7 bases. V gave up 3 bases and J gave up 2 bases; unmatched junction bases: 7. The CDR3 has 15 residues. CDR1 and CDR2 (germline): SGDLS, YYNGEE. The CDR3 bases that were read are TGTGCCAGCAGCGCTTCCGGGACTACTCAAGAGACC. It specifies CASSASGTTQET. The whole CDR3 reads CASSASGTTQETQYF.

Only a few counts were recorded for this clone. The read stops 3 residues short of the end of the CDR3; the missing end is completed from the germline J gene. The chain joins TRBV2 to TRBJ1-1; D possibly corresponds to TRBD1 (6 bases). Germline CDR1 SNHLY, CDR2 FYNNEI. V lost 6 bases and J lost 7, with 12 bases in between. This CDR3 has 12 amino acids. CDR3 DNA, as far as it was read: TGTGCCAGCAGGGCGACAGGACTTGAA. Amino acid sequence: CASRATGLE. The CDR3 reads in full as CASRATGLEAFF.

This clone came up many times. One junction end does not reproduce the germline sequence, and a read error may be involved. CDR3 loop: CASSHYYTDTQYF. Partial CDR3 DNA: TGCGCCAGCAGCCATTATTACACAGATACG. The chain carries TRBV4-2 and TRBJ2-3; no reliable D call. Read sequence stops 3 residues before the CDR3 end, and the germline J gene provides the missing end. The CDR3 runs to 13 residues. The germline CDR1 and CDR2 sequences are LGHNA and YNFKEQ.

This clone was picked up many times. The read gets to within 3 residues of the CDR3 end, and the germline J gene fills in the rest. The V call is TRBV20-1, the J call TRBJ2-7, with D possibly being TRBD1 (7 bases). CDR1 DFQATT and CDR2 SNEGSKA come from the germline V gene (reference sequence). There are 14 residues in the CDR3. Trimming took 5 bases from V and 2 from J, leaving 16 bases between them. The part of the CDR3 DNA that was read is TGCAGTGCTTCGGAGGGGGCAGGGACCTACGAG. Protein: CSASEGAGTYE. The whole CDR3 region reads CSASEGAGTYEQYF.

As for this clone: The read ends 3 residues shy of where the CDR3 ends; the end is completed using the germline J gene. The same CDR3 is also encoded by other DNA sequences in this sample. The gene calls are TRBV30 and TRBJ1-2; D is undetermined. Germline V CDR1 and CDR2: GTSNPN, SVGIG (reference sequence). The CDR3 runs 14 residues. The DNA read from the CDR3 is TGTGCCTGGAGTGTACTAGGTAGCACAGATACC. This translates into CAWSVLGSTDT. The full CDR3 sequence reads CAWSVLGSTDTYTF. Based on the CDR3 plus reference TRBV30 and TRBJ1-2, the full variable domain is SQTIHQWPATLVQPVGSPLSLECTVEGTSNPNLYWYRQAAGRGLQLLFYSVGIGQISSEVPQNLSASRPQDRQFILSSKKLLLSDSGFYLCAWSVLGSTDTYTFGSGTRLTVV.

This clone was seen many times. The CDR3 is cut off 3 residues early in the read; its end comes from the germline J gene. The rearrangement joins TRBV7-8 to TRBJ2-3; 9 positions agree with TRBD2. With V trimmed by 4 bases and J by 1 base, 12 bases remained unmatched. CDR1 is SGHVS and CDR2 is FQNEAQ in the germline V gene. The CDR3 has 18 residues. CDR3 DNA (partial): TGTGCCAGCAGCTCCCTAGAGATGACTAGCGGACGCACAGATACG. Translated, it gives CASSSLEMTSGRTDT. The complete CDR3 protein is CASSSLEMTSGRTDTQYF.

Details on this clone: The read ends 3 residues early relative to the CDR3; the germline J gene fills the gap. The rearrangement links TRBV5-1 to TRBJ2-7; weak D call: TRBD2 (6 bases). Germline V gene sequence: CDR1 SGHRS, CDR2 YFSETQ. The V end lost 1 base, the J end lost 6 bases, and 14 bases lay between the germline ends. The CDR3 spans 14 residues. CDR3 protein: CASSLLYGGGEQYF. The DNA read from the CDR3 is TGCGCCAGCAGCTTGCTCTACGGGGGAGGCGAG.

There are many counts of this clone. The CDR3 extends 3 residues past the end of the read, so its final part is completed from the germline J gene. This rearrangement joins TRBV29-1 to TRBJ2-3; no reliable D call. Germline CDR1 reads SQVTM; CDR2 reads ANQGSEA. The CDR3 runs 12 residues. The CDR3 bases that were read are TGCAGCGCAAGGGTCAGGCAAGAGACG. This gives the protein CSARVRQET. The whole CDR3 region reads CSARVRQETQYF.

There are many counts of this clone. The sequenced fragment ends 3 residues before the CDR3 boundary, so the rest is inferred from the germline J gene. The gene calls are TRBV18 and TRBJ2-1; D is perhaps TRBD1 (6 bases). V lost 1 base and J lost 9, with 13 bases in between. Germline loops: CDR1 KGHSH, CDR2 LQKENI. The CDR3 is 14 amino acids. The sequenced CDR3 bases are TGTGCCAGCTCACCACAAAAATCCAGGGGTGAG. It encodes CASSPQKSRGE. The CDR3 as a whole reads CASSPQKSRGEQFF. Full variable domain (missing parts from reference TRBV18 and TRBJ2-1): NAGVMQNPRHLVRRRGQEARLRCSPMKGHSHVYWYRQLPEEGLKFMVYLQKENIIDESGMPKERFSAEFPKEGPSILRIQQVVRGDSAAYFCASSPQKSRGEQFFGPGTRLTVL.

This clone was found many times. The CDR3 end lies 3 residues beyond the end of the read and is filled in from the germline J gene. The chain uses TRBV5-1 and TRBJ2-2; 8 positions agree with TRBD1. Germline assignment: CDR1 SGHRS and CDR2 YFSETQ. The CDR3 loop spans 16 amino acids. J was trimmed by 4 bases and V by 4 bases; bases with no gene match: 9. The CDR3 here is CASSPRTGSITGELFF. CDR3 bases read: TGCGCCAGCAGCCCGAGGACAGGGAGCATCACCGGGGAG. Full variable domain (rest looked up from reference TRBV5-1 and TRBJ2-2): KAGVTQTPRYLIKTRGQQVTLSCSPISGHRSVSWYQQTPGQGLQFLFEYFSETQRNKGNFPGRFSGRQFSNSRSEMNVSTLELGDSALYLCASSPRTGSITGELFFGEGSRLTVL.

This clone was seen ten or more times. CDR3 sequence reads: CSARADRNSPLHF. CDR3 DNA (partial): TGCAGTGCTAGGGCGGACAGAAATTCACCC. The chain is built from TRBV20-1 and TRBJ1-6; possibly TRBD1 for D (6 bases). Read data end 3 residues before the CDR3 end; the end is taken from the germline J gene. Between the trimmed V and J ends, which lost 3 bases and 7 bases, there was a span of 10 bases. Germline CDR1 and CDR2: DFQATT and SNEGSKA (reference sequence). This CDR3 region has 13 residues.

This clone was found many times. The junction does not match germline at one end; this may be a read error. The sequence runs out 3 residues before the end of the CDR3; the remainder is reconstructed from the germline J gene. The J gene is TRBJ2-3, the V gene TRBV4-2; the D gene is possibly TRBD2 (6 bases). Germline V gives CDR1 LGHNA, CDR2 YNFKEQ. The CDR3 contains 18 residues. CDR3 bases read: TGCGCCAGCAGCCGAAGTCCCAGTCCGGGGGAAATCACAGATACG. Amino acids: CASSRSPSPGEITDT. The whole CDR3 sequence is CASSRSPSPGEITDTQYF.

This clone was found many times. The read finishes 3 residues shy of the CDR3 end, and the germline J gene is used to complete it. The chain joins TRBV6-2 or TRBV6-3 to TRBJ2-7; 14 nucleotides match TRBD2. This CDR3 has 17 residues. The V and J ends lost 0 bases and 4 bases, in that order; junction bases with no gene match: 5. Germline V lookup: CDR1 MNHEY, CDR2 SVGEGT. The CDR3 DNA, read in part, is TGTGCCAGCAGTTACTCGGGACTAGCGGGAGCCTCGTACGAG. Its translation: CASSYSGLAGASYE. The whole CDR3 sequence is CASSYSGLAGASYEQYF.

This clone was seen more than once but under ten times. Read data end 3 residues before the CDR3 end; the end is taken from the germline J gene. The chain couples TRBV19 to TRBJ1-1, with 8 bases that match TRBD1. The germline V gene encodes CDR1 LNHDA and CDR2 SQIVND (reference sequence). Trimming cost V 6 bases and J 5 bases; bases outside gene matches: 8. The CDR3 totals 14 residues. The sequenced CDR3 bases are TGTGCCAGTAGGTGGGACAGGTGGATAACTGAA. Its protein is CASRWDRWITE. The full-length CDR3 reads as CASRWDRWITEAFF. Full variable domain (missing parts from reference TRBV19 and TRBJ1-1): DGGITQSPKYLFRKEGQNVTLSCEQNLNHDAMYWYRQDPGQGLRLIYYSQIVNDFQKGDIAEGYSVSREKKESFPLTVTSAQKNPTAFYLCASRWDRWITEAFFGQGTRLTVV.

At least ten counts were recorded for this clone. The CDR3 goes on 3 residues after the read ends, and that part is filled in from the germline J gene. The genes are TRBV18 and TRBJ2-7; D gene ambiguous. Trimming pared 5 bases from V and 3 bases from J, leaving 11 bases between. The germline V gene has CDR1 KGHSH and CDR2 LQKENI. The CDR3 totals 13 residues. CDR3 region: CASSRLSDYEQYF. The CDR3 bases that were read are TGTGCCAGCTCAAGGTTGTCAGACTACGAG.

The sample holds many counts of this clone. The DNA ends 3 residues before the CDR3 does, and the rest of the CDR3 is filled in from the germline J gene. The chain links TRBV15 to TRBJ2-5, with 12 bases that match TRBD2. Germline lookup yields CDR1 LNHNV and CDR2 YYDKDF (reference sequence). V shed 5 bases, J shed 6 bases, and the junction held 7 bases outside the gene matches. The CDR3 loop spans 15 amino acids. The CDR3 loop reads CATSPTSGRLKTQYF. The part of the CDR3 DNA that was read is TGTGCCACCAGCCCTACTAGCGGGAGGTTAAAGACC.